This record concerns one T cell receptor beta chain sequence. As yet, its antigen is unknown. The sample comes from a study of response to subunit inactivated influenza vaccine. The study, taken as a whole, reports: Authors suggested few new T cells are recruited by each seasonal influenza vaccination.

TCRdb used MiXCR to reprocess the RT-PCR reads, holding one entry per CDR3 protein. This sample yields 600,000 to 850,000 distinct CDR3 sequences, of which 14% are seen a single time; roughly 7.2% belongs to the top ten. The germline V gene has CDR1 SGHAT and CDR2 FQNNGV. The CDR3 is 15 residues long. Germline trimming cut 1 base from V and 5 bases from J; bases unmatched to any gene: 6. The sequence was obtained from a man aged 50-59 years who received an inactivated influenza vaccine. The sample was PBMCs from blood, taken 14 days before vaccination. The V call is TRBV11-2, the J call TRBJ2-7; 9 bases are shared with TRBD1. The CDR3 spells CASSLAWTGADEQYF. The CDR3 nucleotides are TGTGCCAGCAGCTTAGCCTGGACAGGGGCTGACGAGCAGTACTTC.